The clone carrying this TCR beta chain came up once. What it binds is not known. These data come from a study of CD8 T cells in Susac syndrome. At the level of the study: The sequenced Susac syndrome patients comprised five or six with active disease and eight in remission.

RNA in amounts of about 0.5 to 1 ug was reverse transcribed with random hexamers. TCRdb reprocessed the immunoSEQ multiplex PCR reads with MiXCR, giving one entry per CDR3 protein. This sample has 65,000 to 100,000 distinct CDR3 sequences, with roughly 96% found just once. From blood CD8+ and CD4+ T cells, TCR beta sequences were generated. Broader study findings: Susac CD8+ cells expanded clonally the most in TEMRA cells and in active patients. The authors acknowledged that the study's TCR sequencing and HLA analysis involved relatively few individuals.

CDR1 is MNHEY and CDR2 is SMNVEV in the germline V gene (reference sequence). The CDR3 totals 14 residues. V was trimmed by 4 bases and J by 8 bases, leaving 17 bases between them. The sequencing input was CD8+ T cells from PBMCs. This chain uses TRBV27 with TRBJ1-2; no firm D call. This clonotype originated in a human donor with Susac syndrome. CDR3 residues: CASSYGAVGRGYTF. CDR3 nucleotides: TGTGCCAGCAGTTACGGAGCGGTGGGGAGGGGCTACACCTTC.